This T cell receptor (beta chain) was recovered during a study of identical twins. TCRdb re-derived calls from the 5' RACE reads in MiXCR, one entry per CDR3 protein. The sample has about 470,000 distinct CDR3 sequences, less than 25% seen once. Germline lookup yields CDR1 SGHTA and CDR2 FQGNSA. This CDR3 has 13 amino acids. V was pared by 5 bases and J by 7 bases, with 6 bases of the junction left unmatched. Donors uniformly comprised healthy Caucasians. This sample was shared with a second study, whose subject was T cells expressing NK-cell markers. As reported in that work: Seven HCMV-seropositive donors and one seronegative donor made up the eight sequenced donors.

The sequenced sample was CD4+ T cells sorted from blood. The chain joins TRBV7-2 to TRBJ2-7; 9 bases fit TRBD1. This TCR was sampled from a woman between 18 and 29 years old in good health. The CDR3 protein is CASSQNRGREQYF. The CDR3 nucleotides are TGTGCCAGCAGCCAGAACAGGGGGCGGGAGCAGTACTTC. The whole variable domain, remainder taken from reference TRBV7-2 and TRBJ2-7, is GAGVSQSPSNKVTEKGKDVELRCDPISGHTALYWYRQSLGQGLEFLIYFQGNSAPDKSGLPSDRFSAERTGGSVSTLTIQRTQQEDSAVYLCASSQNRGREQYFGPGTRLTVT.